This entry concerns a single T cell receptor (beta chain). The target antigen is unknown. This sample was included in a study of shared clonotypes between healthy human individuals. Study findings and constraints: Across a few donors, naive CD4 shared 5% to 6.5%, naive CD8 approximately 3.5%, memory CD4 approximately 2.5%, memory CD8 roughly 0.37%. Naive subsets, compared against memory subsets, generally had larger estimated richness values. Sorted-subset samples were not fully sequenced, rarefaction indicated.

V dropped 1 base and J dropped 7; count of bases not matched to a gene: 15. CDR1 is MGHRA, CDR2 YSYEKL, per germline. CDR3 size: 18 residues. Per sorted-subset replicate PCR, input was roughly 200 ng DNA, representing some 30,000 T cell genomes. Only in-frame clones appear in the TCRdb table, and some are missing; sequencing was by immunoSEQ multiplex PCR. The table records over a million clones, approximately 78% of them present only once. Sample: memory CD4+ T cells from PBMCs. The subset here: CD45RA-negative fraction. The rearrangement uses TRBV4-1 and TRBJ2-1, with 8 bases identical to TRBD2. The origin of this receptor is a young man in good health. Some clones in this sample may be carry-over from other donors' samples. The CDR3 region is CASSQVGRGGRHLNEQFF. The CDR3 nucleotides read TGCGCCAGCAGCCAAGTAGGACGGGGCGGGAGGCATTTGAATGAGCAGTTCTTC.